The 20 T cell receptor beta chains below all came from one sample that was sequenced in a study of T-cell memory formation after mild COVID-19. TCRdb itself ran the 5' RACE reads through MiXCR, one entry per CDR3 protein. The table has 430,000 or so distinct CDR3 sequences, approximately 23% seen once. Material: PBMCs or a T cell subset sorted from them (not recorded which). Receptor source: an adult woman who had mild COVID-19 (a few samples of this study predate the infection). Cell type and time point are not known.

This clonotype was detected only a few times. This chain uses TRBV5-6 with TRBJ2-1; D tentatively fits TRBD1 or TRBD2 (5 bases each). The ends were cut back, 3 bases at V and 8 bases at J, with 12 bases in the middle. The germline V gene encodes CDR1 SGHDT and CDR2 YYEEEE. This CDR3 is 13 amino acids long. CDR3 amino acids: CASSSGATHEQFF. The DNA for the CDR3 is TGTGCCAGCAGCTCCGGGGCAACCCATGAGCAGTTCTTC.

Worth noting for this clonotype: Germline is not matched at one junction end, which may reflect a read error. The rearrangement links TRBV7-9 to TRBJ2-3; either TRBD1 or TRBD2 may supply D (5 bases each). The CDR3 has 17 residues. Germline V CDR1 and CDR2: SEHNR, FQNEAQ (reference sequence). CDR3 nucleotides: TGTGCAAGCAGCTTAGCGATGGCAGGGCATCGAGCAGATACGCAGTATTTT. Encoded protein: CASSLAMAGHRADTQYF.

This clonotype occurred a few times. V gene TRBV12-3 or TRBV12-4 combines with J gene TRBJ1-1, with 9 bases lining up with TRBD1. V was clipped by 1 base and J by 6 bases; unmatched bases: 12. The CDR3 has 17 amino acids. CDR3 sequence: CASSLGVPGTGSSEAFF. The CDR3, as DNA: TGTGCCAGCAGTTTAGGGGTCCCCGGGACAGGGTCATCTGAAGCTTTCTTT.

This clonotype was seen ten or more times. This chain uses TRBV7-2 with TRBJ1-1; no reliable D call. V was clipped by 5 bases and J by 7 bases, with 20 bases between them. Germline CDR1 reads SGHTA; CDR2 reads FQGNSA. This CDR3 contains 15 residues. The CDR3: CASSHTAGLEGEAFF. The CDR3, as DNA: TGTGCCAGCAGCCACACGGCAGGTCTCGAGGGTGAAGCTTTCTTT.

V is TRBV9 and J is TRBJ2-7, with D hard to call. With 1 base removed from V and 0 bases from J, the gap between germline ends came to 11 bases. The CDR3 contains 15 residues. Germline CDR1 and CDR2: SGDLS and YYNGEE. The CDR3 region has the DNA TGTGCCAGCAGCGTAAGTCCAGTCAGCTCCTACGAGCAGTACTTC. The encoded protein is CASSVSPVSSYEQYF. Using reference TRBV9 and TRBJ2-7 for the parts outside the CDR3, the full variable domain is DSGVTQTPKHLITATGQRVTLRCSPRSGDLSVYWYQQSLDQGLQFLIQYYNGEERAKGNILERFSAQQFPDLHSELNLSSLELGDSALYFCASSVSPVSSYEQYFGPGTRLTVT.

The V and J genes are TRBV20-1 and TRBJ2-3; D remains unclear. The ends were cut back, 0 bases at V and 4 bases at J, with 11 bases in the middle. Per germline, CDR1 DFQATT and CDR2 SNEGSKA (reference sequence). CDR3 size: 14 residues. Here the CDR3 DNA reads TGCAGTGCTAGAGAAGCCCCGCTCCCAGATACGCAGTATTTT. Its translation is CSAREAPLPDTQYF.

The CDR3 nucleotides read TGTGCCAGCAGTTACGCCCGAGGAAACAATGAGCAGTTCTTC. Its protein is CASSYARGNNEQFF. The rearrangement uses TRBV6-5 and TRBJ2-1; D call uncertain. Germline assignment: CDR1 MNHEY and CDR2 SVGAGI. Trimming cost V 2 bases and J 5 bases, with 10 bases left between them. This CDR3 has 14 residues.

This chain connects TRBV5-1 to TRBJ2-5; D tentatively fits TRBD1 or TRBD2 (7 bases each). Germline V gene lookup returns CDR1 SGHRS and CDR2 YFSETQ. This CDR3 is 17 amino acids long. Trimming cost V 4 bases and J 4 bases, with 23 bases left between them. CDR3: CASSLTPGGTGVETQYF. In DNA form, the CDR3 reads TGCGCCAGCAGCCTGACTCCGGGGGGAACAGGGGTAGAGACCCAGTACTTC. Drawing the rest from reference TRBV5-1 and TRBJ2-5, the complete variable domain is KAGVTQTPRYLIKTRGQQVTLSCSPISGHRSVSWYQQTPGQGLQFLFEYFSETQRNKGNFPGRFSGRQFSNSRSEMNVSTLELGDSALYLCASSLTPGGTGVETQYFGPGTRLLVL.

This clonotype was recorded a few times. V is TRBV7-9 and J is TRBJ2-5; 11 nucleotides line up with TRBD1. There are 16 residues in the CDR3. Per germline, CDR1 SEHNR and CDR2 FQNEAQ (reference sequence). The trim removed 2 bases at V and 5 bases at J, leaving 7 bases unmatched. The CDR3 region is CASSLSRDRGTETQYF. The CDR3 DNA is TGTGCCAGCAGCTTAAGTCGGGACAGGGGGACGGAGACCCAGTACTTC.

The chain employs TRBV15 and TRBJ2-1, with 7 bases that match TRBD2. In germline, CDR1 is LNHNV, CDR2 YYDKDF (reference sequence). V trimming: 0 bases; J trimming: 1 base; junction bases outside the gene matches: 9. The CDR3 has 18 residues. The CDR3 DNA follows: TGTGCCACCAGCAGAGATAAATGGGCGGGAGAATCCTACAATGAGCAGTTCTTC. This sequence encodes CATSRDKWAGESYNEQFF.

This clonotype was observed many times. The chain is built from TRBV20-1 and TRBJ1-5; D gene unclear. Trimming removed 4 bases at V and 3 bases at J, with 16 bases between. In germline, CDR1 is DFQATT, CDR2 SNEGSKA (reference sequence). The CDR3 loop spans 15 amino acids. CDR3 sequence reads: CSAKPTGEFNQPQHF. CDR3 DNA: TGCAGTGCTAAACCAACGGGCGAATTCAATCAGCCCCAGCATTTT.

The CDR3 bases are TGTGCCAGCAGCCAAGGCGGGACCATCTCCTACAATGAGCAGTTCTTC. This codes for CASSQGGTISYNEQFF. The chain employs TRBV3-1 and TRBJ2-1; maybe TRBD2 (6 bases). V was trimmed by 1 base and J by 0 bases, leaving 10 bases between them. CDR3 size: 16 residues. Germline V lookup: CDR1 LGHDT, CDR2 YNNKEL (reference sequence).

The chain employs TRBV9 and TRBJ2-7; 10 bases are a match to TRBD1. V was clipped by 1 base and J by 6 bases; unmatched bases: 10. Germline V gene sequence: CDR1 SGDLS, CDR2 YYNGEE. The CDR3 runs 16 residues. The CDR3 protein is CASSVTPGTGAGEQYF. The CDR3 bases are TGTGCCAGCAGCGTAACCCCCGGGACAGGGGCCGGCGAGCAGTACTTC.

This clonotype has a single count. J is TRBJ2-7 and V is TRBV4-3, with a weak D call TRBD1 (6 bases). The germline gives CDR1 LGHNA, CDR2 YSLEER. CDR3 size: 14 residues. Trimming removed 1 base at V and 4 bases at J, with 11 bases between. The CDR3 bases are TGCGCCAGCAGCCAAGGTCACAGGGAATACGAGCAGTACTTC. Its protein product is CASSQGHREYEQYF.

This clonotype has more than one count but fewer than ten. This chain links TRBV7-8 with TRBJ2-6; a weak D match, TRBD2 (5 bases). Trimming left V 5 bases short and J 3 bases short, with 8 bases between. The CDR3 consists of 14 residues. In germline, CDR1 is SGHVS, CDR2 FQNEAQ. The CDR3 region is CASSPRDGANVLTF. The DNA for the CDR3 is TGTGCCAGCAGCCCGAGGGATGGGGCCAACGTCCTGACTTTC.

This clonotype showed up just a few times. The chain has TRBV20-1 and TRBJ2-5, with 12 positions matching TRBD1. Germline CDR1 DFQATT, CDR2 SNEGSKA (reference sequence). CDR3 length: 16 amino acids. The CDR3 DNA reads TGCTCCCTCCGGGACAGGGGGCGCGTCCATTTAGAGACCCAGTACTTC. It encodes CSLRDRGRVHLETQYF.

The CDR3 protein is CASSPKRGTNEKLFF. The CDR3 coding sequence is TGTGCCAGCAGCCCCAAGAGGGGTACTAATGAAAAACTGTTTTTT. The V call is TRBV7-8, the J call TRBJ1-4; D perhaps matches TRBD1 (5 bases). Germline lookup yields CDR1 SGHVS and CDR2 FQNEAQ. The CDR3 loop spans 15 amino acids. The V end was cut by 5 bases, the J end by 2 bases, with 12 bases between. The whole variable domain, filled in from reference TRBV7-8 and TRBJ1-4, reads GAGVSQSPRYKVAKRGQDVALRCDPISGHVSLFWYQQALGQGPEFLTYFQNEAQLDKSGLPSDRFFAERPEGSVSTLKIQRTQQEDSAVYLCASSPKRGTNEKLFFGSGTQLSVL.

This clonotype has a handful of counts. This chain links TRBV5-1 with TRBJ2-7; D is tentatively TRBD1 or TRBD2 (5 bases each). Trimming took 4 bases from V and 7 from J, leaving 15 bases between them. CDR3 length equals 13 residues. Germline V gene lookup returns CDR1 SGHRS and CDR2 YFSETQ. The CDR3 DNA follows: TGCGCCAGCAGCCCGGGGACGGACCTTGAGCAGTACTTC. Its translation is CASSPGTDLEQYF.

This clonotype was counted between two and nine times. The chain carries TRBV12-3 or TRBV12-4 and TRBJ2-2, with D maybe TRBD2 (6 bases). The ends were cut back, 7 bases at V and 0 bases at J, with 15 bases in the middle. This CDR3 contains 16 residues. CDR3 DNA sequence: TGTGCCAGCATTAAGATCGGGACTTCGAACACCGGGGAGCTGTTTTTT. Protein sequence: CASIKIGTSNTGELFF.

V and J are TRBV27 and TRBJ2-1; D perhaps matches TRBD1 (6 bases). CDR3 length equals 16 residues. V was shortened by 1 base and J by 3 bases, with 13 bases between the two germline ends. CDR1 and CDR2 (germline): MNHEY, SMNVEV (reference sequence). CDR3 sequence: CASSLFSGASYNEQFF. The CDR3 region has the DNA TGTGCCAGCAGTTTATTCTCAGGGGCAAGCTACAATGAGCAGTTCTTC.